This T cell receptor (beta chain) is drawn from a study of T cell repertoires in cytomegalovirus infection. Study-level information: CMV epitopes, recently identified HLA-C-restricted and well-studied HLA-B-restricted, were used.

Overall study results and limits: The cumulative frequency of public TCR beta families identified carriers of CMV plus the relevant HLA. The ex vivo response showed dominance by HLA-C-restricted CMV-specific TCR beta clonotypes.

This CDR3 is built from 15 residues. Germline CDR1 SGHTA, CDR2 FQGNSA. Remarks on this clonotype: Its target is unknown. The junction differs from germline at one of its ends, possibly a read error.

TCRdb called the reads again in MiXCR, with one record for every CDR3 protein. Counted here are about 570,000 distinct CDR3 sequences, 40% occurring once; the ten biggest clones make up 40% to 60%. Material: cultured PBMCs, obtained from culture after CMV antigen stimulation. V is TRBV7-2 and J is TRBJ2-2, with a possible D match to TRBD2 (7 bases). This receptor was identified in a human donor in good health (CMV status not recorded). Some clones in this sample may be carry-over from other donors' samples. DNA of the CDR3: TGTGCCAGCAGCTCGAGGGGGGGGAACACCGGGGAGCTGTCTTTT. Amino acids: CASSSRGGNTGELSF.